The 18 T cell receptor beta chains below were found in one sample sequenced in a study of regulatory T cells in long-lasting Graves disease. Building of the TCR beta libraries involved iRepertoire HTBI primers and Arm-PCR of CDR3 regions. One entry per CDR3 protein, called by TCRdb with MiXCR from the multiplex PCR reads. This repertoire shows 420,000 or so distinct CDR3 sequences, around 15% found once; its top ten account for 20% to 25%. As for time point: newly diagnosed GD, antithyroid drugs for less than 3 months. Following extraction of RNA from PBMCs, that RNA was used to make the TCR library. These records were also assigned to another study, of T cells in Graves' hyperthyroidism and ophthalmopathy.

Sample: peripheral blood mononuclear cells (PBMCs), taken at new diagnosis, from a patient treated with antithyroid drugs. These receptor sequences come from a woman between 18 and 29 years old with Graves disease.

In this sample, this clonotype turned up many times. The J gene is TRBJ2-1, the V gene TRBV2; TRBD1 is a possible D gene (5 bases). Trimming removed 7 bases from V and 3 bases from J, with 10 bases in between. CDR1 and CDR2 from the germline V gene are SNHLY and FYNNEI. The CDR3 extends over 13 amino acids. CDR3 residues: CASTAGFYNEQFF. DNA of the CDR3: TGTGCCAGCACGGCAGGGTTCTACAATGAGCAGTTCTTC.

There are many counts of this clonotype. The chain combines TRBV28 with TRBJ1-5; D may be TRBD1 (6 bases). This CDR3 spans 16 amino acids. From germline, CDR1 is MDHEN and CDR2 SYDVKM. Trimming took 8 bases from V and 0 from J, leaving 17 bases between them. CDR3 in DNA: TGTGCCAGCTGTGGGGTGGACAGACCTAGCAATCAGCCCCAGCATTTT. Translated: CASCGVDRPSNQPQHF.

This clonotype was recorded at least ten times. In DNA, the CDR3 is TGCAGCGTTTACCTCCTGGTAGCGGGAGTAACAGATACGCAGTATTTT. Its translation is CSVYLLVAGVTDTQYF. The V and J genes are TRBV29-1 and TRBJ2-3, with TRBD2 matching 9 bases. Per the germline V gene, CDR1 is SQVTM and CDR2 is ANQGSEA. The V segment lost 5 bases and the J segment 3 bases; nucleotides outside the gene matches: 12. This CDR3 has 16 amino acids.

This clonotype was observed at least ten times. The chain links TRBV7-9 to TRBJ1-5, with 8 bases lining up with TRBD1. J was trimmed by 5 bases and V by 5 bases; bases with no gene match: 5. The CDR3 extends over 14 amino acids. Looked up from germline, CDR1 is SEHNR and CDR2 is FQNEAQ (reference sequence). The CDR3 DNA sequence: TGTGCCAGCAGCCCGACAGGGGTGGATCAGCCCCAGCATTTT. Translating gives CASSPTGVDQPQHF.

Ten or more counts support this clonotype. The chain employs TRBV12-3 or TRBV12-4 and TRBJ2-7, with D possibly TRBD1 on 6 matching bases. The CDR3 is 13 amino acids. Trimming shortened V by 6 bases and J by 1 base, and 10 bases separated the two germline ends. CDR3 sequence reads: CASRLRGSYEQYF. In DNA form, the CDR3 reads TGTGCCAGCAGACTCAGGGGTTCCTACGAGCAGTACTTC.

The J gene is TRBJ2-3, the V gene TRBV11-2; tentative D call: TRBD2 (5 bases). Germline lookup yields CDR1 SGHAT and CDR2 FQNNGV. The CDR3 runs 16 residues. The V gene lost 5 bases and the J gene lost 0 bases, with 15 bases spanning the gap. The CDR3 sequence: CASSPRGLRSTDTQYF. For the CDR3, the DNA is TGTGCCAGCAGCCCACGCGGACTTCGTAGCACAGATACGCAGTATTTT.

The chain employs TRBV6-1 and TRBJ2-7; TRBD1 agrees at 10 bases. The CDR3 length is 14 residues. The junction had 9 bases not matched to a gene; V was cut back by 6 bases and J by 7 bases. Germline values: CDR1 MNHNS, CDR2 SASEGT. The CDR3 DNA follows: TGTGCCAGCAGCCCGGGACAGGGGTCAGGGGAGCAGTACTTC. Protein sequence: CASSPGQGSGEQYF.

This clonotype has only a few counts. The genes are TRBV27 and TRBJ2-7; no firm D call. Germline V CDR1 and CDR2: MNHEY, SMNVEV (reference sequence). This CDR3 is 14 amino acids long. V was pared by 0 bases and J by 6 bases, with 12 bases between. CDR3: CASSLSALSGEQYF. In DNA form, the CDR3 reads TGTGCCAGCAGTTTATCAGCTTTATCGGGCGAGCAGTACTTC.

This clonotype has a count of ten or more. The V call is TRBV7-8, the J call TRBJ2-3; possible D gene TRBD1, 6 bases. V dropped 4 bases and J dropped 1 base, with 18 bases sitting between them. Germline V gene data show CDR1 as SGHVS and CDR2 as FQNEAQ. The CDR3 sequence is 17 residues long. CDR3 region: CASSYALGHRGTDTQYF. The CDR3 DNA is TGTGCCAGCAGCTATGCCCTGGGGCACAGGGGCACAGATACGCAGTATTTT.

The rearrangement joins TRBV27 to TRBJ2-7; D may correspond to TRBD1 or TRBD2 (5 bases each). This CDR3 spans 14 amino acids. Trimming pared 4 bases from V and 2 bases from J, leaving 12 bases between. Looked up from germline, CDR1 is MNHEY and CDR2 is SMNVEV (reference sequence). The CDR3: CASSWDPGPYEQYF. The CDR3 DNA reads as TGTGCCAGCAGTTGGGACCCGGGTCCCTACGAGCAGTACTTC.

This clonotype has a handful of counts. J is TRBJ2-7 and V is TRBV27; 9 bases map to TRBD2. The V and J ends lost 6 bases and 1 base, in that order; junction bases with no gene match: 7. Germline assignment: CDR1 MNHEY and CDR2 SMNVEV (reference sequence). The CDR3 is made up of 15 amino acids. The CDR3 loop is CASRRREGLSYEQYF. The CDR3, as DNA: TGTGCCAGCAGGCGGCGGGAGGGCCTTTCCTACGAGCAGTACTTC.

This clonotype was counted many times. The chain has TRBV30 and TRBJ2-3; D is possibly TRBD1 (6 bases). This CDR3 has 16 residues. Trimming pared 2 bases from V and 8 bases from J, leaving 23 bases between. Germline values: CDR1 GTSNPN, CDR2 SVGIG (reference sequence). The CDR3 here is CAWSKSKTQGRTTQYF. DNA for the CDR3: TGTGCCTGGAGTAAATCCAAAACCCAGGGGAGAACTACGCAGTATTTT.

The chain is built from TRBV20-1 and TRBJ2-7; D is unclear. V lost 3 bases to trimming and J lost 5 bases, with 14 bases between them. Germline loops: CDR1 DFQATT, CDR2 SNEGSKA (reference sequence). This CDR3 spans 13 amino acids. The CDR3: CSASGPFRDEQYF. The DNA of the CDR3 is TGCAGTGCTAGCGGGCCCTTCCGAGACGAGCAGTACTTC.

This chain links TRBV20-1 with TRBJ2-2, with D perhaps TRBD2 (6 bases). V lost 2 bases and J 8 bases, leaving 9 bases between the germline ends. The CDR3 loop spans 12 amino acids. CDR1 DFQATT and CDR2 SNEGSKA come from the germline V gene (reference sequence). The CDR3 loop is CSARTGVGELFF. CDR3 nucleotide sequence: TGCAGTGCTAGAACGGGGGTTGGGGAGCTGTTTTTT.

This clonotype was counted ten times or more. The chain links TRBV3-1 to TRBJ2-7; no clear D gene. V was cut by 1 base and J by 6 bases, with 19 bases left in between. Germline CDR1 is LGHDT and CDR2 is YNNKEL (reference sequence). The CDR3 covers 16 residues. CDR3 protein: CASSQGIGRTFSEQYF. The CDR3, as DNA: TGTGCCAGCAGCCAAGGGATTGGGCGGACGTTCAGCGAGCAGTACTTC.

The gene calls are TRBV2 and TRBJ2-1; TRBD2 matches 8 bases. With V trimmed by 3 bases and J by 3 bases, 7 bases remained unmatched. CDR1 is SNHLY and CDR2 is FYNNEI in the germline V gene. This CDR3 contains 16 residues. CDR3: CASSETSGRVYNEQFF. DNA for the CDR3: TGTGCCAGCAGTGAGACCAGCGGGAGAGTCTACAATGAGCAGTTCTTC.

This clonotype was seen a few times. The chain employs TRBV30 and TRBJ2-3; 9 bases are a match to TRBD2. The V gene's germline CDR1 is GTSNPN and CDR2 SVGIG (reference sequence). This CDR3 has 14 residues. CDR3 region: CACETSGSTDTQYF. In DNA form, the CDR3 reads TGTGCATGTGAGACTAGCGGAAGCACAGATACGCAGTATTTT.

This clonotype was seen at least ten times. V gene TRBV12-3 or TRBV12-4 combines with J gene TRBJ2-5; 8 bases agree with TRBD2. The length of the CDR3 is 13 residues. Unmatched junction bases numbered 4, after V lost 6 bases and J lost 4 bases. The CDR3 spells CASSLTSAETQYF. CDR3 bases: TGTGCCAGCAGCCTGACTAGCGCAGAGACCCAGTACTTC.